The 13 T cell receptor beta chains presented below share a single source sample, sequenced in a study of cytomegalovirus exposure and HLA in healthy donors (dated by TCRdb to 2015 to 2018). Library generation was performed with the immunoSEQ multiplex PCR assay. For the multiplex PCR, a mixture combining 60 forward primers for TCR Vbeta segments and 13 reverse primers for TCR Jbeta segments was used. Sourced from immuneACCESS, this table was stored by TCRdb with only in-frame sequences that have V and J called. A share of the clones is absent; for the studies checked, an unresolved V gene accounts for under half, and the remainder has no known explanation. Within this sample are some 150,000 clones, with roughly 78% of them counted one time only. Under 2.5% of the sample is in the top ten clones. Sequenced input: PBMCs. The source is a man aged 25 to 45 in good health and CMV-seronegative.

Here the CDR3 DNA reads TGTGCCAGCAGCCGTATCGGGGGGGCTGAAGCTTTCTTT. Translating gives CASSRIGGAEAFF. V gene TRBV7-9 combines with J gene TRBJ1-1; possible D gene TRBD1, 5 bases. In germline, CDR1 is SEHNR, CDR2 FQNEAQ (reference sequence). This CDR3 is built from 13 residues. V lost 5 bases and J 6 bases, leaving 13 bases between the germline ends.

The CDR3 reads CASTRTGTGELFF. CDR3 in DNA: TGTGCCAGCACTCGGACAGGGACCGGGGAGCTGTTTTTT. The V call is TRBV5-5, the J call TRBJ2-2, with 8 bases aligning to TRBD1. The germline gives CDR1 SGHKS, CDR2 YYEKEE (reference sequence). V was pared by 6 bases and J by 5 bases, with 3 bases of the junction left unmatched. The CDR3 has 13 amino acids.

The chain joins TRBV15 to TRBJ2-5; no clear D gene. The J call is doubtful: the DNA matches TRBJ2-7 better. The length of the CDR3 is 12 residues. Germline CDR1 is LNHNV and CDR2 is YYDKDF (reference sequence). This chain's CDR3 is CATSDRNYEQYF. CDR3 bases: TGTGCCACCAGCGACCGTAACTACGAGCAGTACTTC.

The chain joins TRBV5-6 to TRBJ2-5; TRBD1 agrees at 7 bases. The J call is in doubt because the DNA end fits TRBJ2-7 better. This CDR3 comprises 18 residues. CDR1 and CDR2 (germline): SGHDT, YYEEEE. The CDR3 coding sequence is TGTGCCAGCAGCTCACCTCTTACTAGGGGGCTAAGTTCCTACGAGCAGTACTTC. It specifies CASSSPLTRGLSSYEQYF.

This clone showed up just once. The V and J genes are TRBV28 and TRBJ1-5; D remains ambiguous. Germline V gene sequence: CDR1 MDHEN, CDR2 SYDVKM. This CDR3 has 13 amino acids. V was trimmed by 4 bases and J by 0 bases, leaving 4 bases between them. The CDR3 spells CASSSISNQPQHF. DNA of the CDR3: TGTGCCAGCAGTTCCATTAGCAATCAGCCCCAGCATTTT.

The table lists this clone with a count of one. The V gene is TRBV19, the J gene TRBJ2-1, with 7 nucleotides matching TRBD1. Looked up from germline, CDR1 is LNHDA and CDR2 is SQIVND (reference sequence). With V trimmed by 7 bases and J by 7 bases, 10 bases remained unmatched. This CDR3 has 14 amino acids. In DNA form, the CDR3 reads TGTGCCAGTACTGACCGACAGGGATGGAATGAGCAGTTCTTC. Amino acids: CASTDRQGWNEQFF.

The V gene is TRBV27, the J gene TRBJ2-7; 8 nucleotides agree with TRBD2. Trimming removed 5 bases from V and 5 bases from J; junction bases left unmatched: 5. There are 13 residues in the CDR3. Looked up from germline, CDR1 is MNHEY and CDR2 is SMNVEV (reference sequence). CDR3 nucleotide sequence: TGTGCCAGCAGTCGGGAGGGCCTCAACGAGCAGTACTTC. Its translation is CASSREGLNEQYF.

The chain links TRBV6-1 to TRBJ1-1, with D perhaps TRBD1 (5 bases). The V end lost 7 bases, the J end lost 1 base, and 10 bases lay between the germline ends. Germline values: CDR1 MNHNS, CDR2 SASEGT. The CDR3 length is 13 residues. The CDR3 protein is CASTRGPNTEAFF. The CDR3 DNA reads TGTGCCAGCACGCGGGGACCGAACACTGAAGCTTTCTTT.

The CDR3 sequence is CASTPDSARSYNEQFF. Written as DNA, the CDR3 is TGTGCCAGTACCCCAGACAGCGCCCGCTCCTACAATGAGCAGTTCTTC. This chain links TRBV19 with TRBJ2-1, with a tentative D call TRBD1 (5 bases). V was shortened by 7 bases and J by 0 bases, with 16 bases between the two germline ends. CDR1 LNHDA and CDR2 SQIVND come from the germline V gene (reference sequence). CDR3 length: 16 amino acids.

This clone was observed a few times. In nucleotides, the CDR3 is TGTGCCAGTAGCTTCGGACAGGTATATGGCTACACCTTC. Amino acid sequence: CASSFGQVYGYTF. The chain couples TRBV19 to TRBJ1-2, with 7 bases fitting TRBD1. The germline CDR1 and CDR2 sequences are LNHDA and SQIVND (reference sequence). Trimming took 6 bases from V and 5 from J; bases not matched to a gene: 6. CDR3 size: 13 residues. Full variable domain (remainder filled in from reference TRBV19 and TRBJ1-2): DGGITQSPKYLFRKEGQNVTLSCEQNLNHDAMYWYRQDPGQGLRLIYYSQIVNDFQKGDIAEGYSVSREKKESFPLTVTSAQKNPTAFYLCASSFGQVYGYTFGSGTRLTVV.

V usage is TRBV28 and J usage is TRBJ1-2; D is possibly TRBD1 (5 bases). Per the germline V gene, CDR1 is MDHEN and CDR2 is SYDVKM. V was clipped by 6 bases and J by 1 base, with 12 bases between them. CDR3 length: 14 residues. CDR3 sequence reads: CASRDTYLNYGYTF. CDR3 in DNA: TGTGCCAGCAGGGACACTTACCTTAACTATGGCTACACCTTC.

This clone was picked up a small number of times. The chain carries TRBV5-6 and TRBJ1-4; the D gene is possibly TRBD1 (6 bases). CDR1 is SGHDT, CDR2 YYEEEE, per germline. The CDR3 sequence is 14 residues long. V dropped 5 bases and J dropped 5 bases, with 13 bases sitting between them. Here the CDR3 DNA reads TGTGCCAGCAGTTCTGGGGACATGAATGAAAAACTGTTTTTT. Amino acid sequence: CASSSGDMNEKLFF.

The chain is built from TRBV5-4 and TRBJ2-3; a possible D gene is TRBD2 (6 bases). The CDR3 is 17 residues long. The germline V and J ends were trimmed by 3 bases and 1 base, with 18 bases remaining between them. Germline lookup yields CDR1 SGHNT and CDR2 YYREEE (reference sequence). Written as DNA, the CDR3 is TGTGCCAGCAGCTATGTGGATGGGTGGGAGGGCACAGATACGCAGTATTTT. This encodes CASSYVDGWEGTDTQYF.